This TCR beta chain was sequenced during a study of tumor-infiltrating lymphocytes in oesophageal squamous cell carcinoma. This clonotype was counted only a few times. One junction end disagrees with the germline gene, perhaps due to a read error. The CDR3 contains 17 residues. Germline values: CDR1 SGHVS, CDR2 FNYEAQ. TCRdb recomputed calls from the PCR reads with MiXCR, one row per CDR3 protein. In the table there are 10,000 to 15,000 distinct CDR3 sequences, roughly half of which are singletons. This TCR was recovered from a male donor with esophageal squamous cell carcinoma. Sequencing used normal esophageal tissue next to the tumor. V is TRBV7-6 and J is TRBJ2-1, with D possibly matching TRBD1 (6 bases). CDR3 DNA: TGTGCTAGCAGCCCGCTCCCCGACAGGTCAGTACCCAATGAGCAGTTCTTC. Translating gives CASSPLPDRSVPNEQFF.